One and the same sample provided the 8 T cell receptor beta chains below, sequenced in a study of identical twins (dated by TCRdb to 2016 to 2017). Library preparation was by 5' RACE. The reads were generated on an Illumina HiSeq 2000. Through fastp at Q25 and MiXCR, TCRdb rebuilt clones from the public reads, retaining in-frame beta chains. Each CDR3 protein appears once, grouped with its most common genes and DNA. This sample gives 400,000 to 500,000 distinct CDR3 sequences in total; approximately 14% of them show up just once. The ten most abundant clones make up approximately 0.98% of the sample. The sample also formed part of further work on yellow fever vaccine responses in identical twins.

Sample: CD4+ T cells sorted from blood. These receptors all come from a woman between 18 and 29 years old in good health.

This rearrangement joins TRBV6-2 or TRBV6-3 to TRBJ2-3; 14 bases line up with TRBD2. V shed 2 bases and J 0 bases; nucleotides not matched to a gene: 7. The CDR3 length is 19 residues. Germline CDR1 reads MNHEY; CDR2 reads SVGEGT. The CDR3 DNA sequence: TGTGCCAGCAGTTACCGAGCCGGGACTAGCGGGGGAAGCACAGATACGCAGTATTTT. It codes for CASSYRAGTSGGSTDTQYF.

Many counts were recorded for this clonotype. V gene TRBV5-5 combines with J gene TRBJ2-7, with D perhaps TRBD2 (5 bases). Germline V gives CDR1 SGHKS, CDR2 YYEKEE (reference sequence). The ends were cut back, 1 base at V and 7 bases at J, with 15 bases in the middle. CDR3 length: 14 residues. The CDR3 loop is CASSLSGPSGEQYF. CDR3 nucleotide sequence: TGTGCCAGCAGCTTGTCGGGCCCATCGGGGGAGCAGTACTTC.

The CDR3 DNA sequence: TGTGCCAGCAGCGCTAGGTTGAGCTCCTACAATGAGCAGTTCTTC. It translates to CASSARLSSYNEQFF. V and J are TRBV7-6 and TRBJ2-1, with unresolved D. The CDR3 has 15 amino acids. V lost 5 bases to trimming and J lost 0 bases, with 11 bases between them. Germline lookup yields CDR1 SGHVS and CDR2 FNYEAQ.

This clonotype was seen more than once but under ten times. The rearrangement joins TRBV5-1 to TRBJ2-2; D unclear. Trimming removed 1 base at V and 3 bases at J, with 13 bases between. The CDR3 length is 16 residues. The germline V gene has CDR1 SGHRS and CDR2 YFSETQ. CDR3 bases: TGCGCCAGCAGCTTGTTAGGCCCTAGGGACACCGGGGAGCTGTTTTTT. Residues: CASSLLGPRDTGELFF.

This clonotype has just a few counts. The chain carries TRBV4-1 and TRBJ2-3; 11 bases match TRBD2. CDR1 is MGHRA and CDR2 is YSYEKL in the germline V gene. With 4 bases clipped from V and 2 bases from J, the junction kept 5 bases outside the gene matches. This CDR3 spans 16 amino acids. The CDR3 sequence is CASSLRLAGPTDTQYF. CDR3 coding DNA: TGCGCCAGCAGCCTGCGACTAGCGGGGCCCACAGATACGCAGTATTTT.

This clonotype was observed a handful of times. The rearrangement links TRBV9 to TRBJ2-1; 8 nucleotides line up with TRBD2. The length of the CDR3 is 16 residues. The V segment lost 0 bases and the J segment 7 bases; nucleotides outside the gene matches: 9. CDR1 is SGDLS, CDR2 YYNGEE, per germline. The CDR3 loop reads CASSVDGAGGINEQFF. The DNA for the CDR3 is TGTGCCAGCAGCGTAGATGGCGCGGGGGGAATAAATGAGCAGTTCTTC.

The chain links TRBV29-1 to TRBJ2-2; TRBD1 might be the D (6 bases). The germline V gene encodes CDR1 SQVTM and CDR2 ANQGSEA. This CDR3 is built from 15 residues. V lost 5 bases and J 7 bases, leaving 20 bases between the germline ends. The CDR3 protein is CSVSDRPQSGGELFF. The CDR3 bases are TGCAGCGTTTCTGACAGGCCTCAGAGTGGCGGGGAGCTGTTTTTT.

The genes are TRBV4-3 and TRBJ2-7, with 11 bases lining up with TRBD1. The CDR3 contains 15 residues. J gave up 6 bases and V 2 bases, and 6 bases lay outside the gene matches. CDR1 is LGHNA and CDR2 is YSLEER in the germline V gene. The CDR3 reads CASSQTGTGGSEQYF. The CDR3 DNA sequence: TGCGCCAGCAGCCAAACCGGGACAGGGGGTTCCGAGCAGTACTTC.